These 8 T cell receptor beta chains came from one sample sequenced in a study of blood T cell repertoires in COVID-19. Produced via immunoSEQ multiplex PCR; TCRdb's table is partial and in-frame only. Of under 300,000 clones listed, nearly 90% were seen once; the top ten hold 2.1%. The material sequenced was peripheral blood. Receptors originate from a woman aged 40 to 50 who had recovered from COVID-19.

This clone is a singleton in its sample. V is TRBV25-1 and J is TRBJ1-2; TRBD1 aligns across 7 bases. Germline V gives CDR1 MGHDK, CDR2 SYGVNS. The CDR3 is 16 residues long. Trimming removed 1 base from V and 4 bases from J; junction bases left unmatched: 9. This CDR3 reads CASSESRDSLPYGYTF. The CDR3 DNA follows: TGTGCCAGCAGTGAATCCCGGGACAGCCTTCCCTATGGCTACACCTTC.

The CDR3 region is CASSSPTYEQYF. In DNA form, the CDR3 reads TGTGCCAGCAGTTCCCCTACCTACGAGCAGTACTTC. The J gene is TRBJ2-7, the V gene TRBV6-5, with D unclear. CDR3 length: 12 residues. The V gene lost 4 bases and the J gene lost 2 bases, with 6 bases spanning the gap. CDR1 and CDR2 from the germline V gene are MNHEY and SVGAGI.

This chain links TRBV28 with TRBJ2-6, with D uncertain. This CDR3 has 13 residues. The V end was cut by 9 bases, the J end by 0 bases, with 6 bases between. The germline V gene encodes CDR1 MDHEN and CDR2 SYDVKM. CDR3 sequence (DNA): TGTGCCAGTCTAAGCTCTGGGGCCAACGTCCTGACTTTC. Protein sequence: CASLSSGANVLTF.

The chain employs TRBV27 and TRBJ1-2; D uncertain. Trimming took 6 bases from V and 0 from J, leaving 14 bases between them. CDR1 and CDR2 from the germline V gene are MNHEY and SMNVEV (reference sequence). There are 15 residues in the CDR3. The CDR3 reads CASRPSAGANYGYTF. As DNA, the CDR3 is TGTGCCAGCAGACCCTCGGCGGGAGCTAACTATGGCTACACCTTC.

This clone was detected only once. This chain links TRBV19 with TRBJ1-4; 8 bases agree with TRBD1. J gave up 7 bases and V 7 bases, and 8 bases lay outside the gene matches. From germline, CDR1 is LNHDA and CDR2 SQIVND (reference sequence). The length of the CDR3 is 14 residues. CDR3 sequence reads: CASKRQGLSEKLFF. The DNA of the CDR3 is TGTGCCAGTAAGAGACAGGGGTTAAGTGAAAAACTGTTTTTT.

Worth noting for this clone: At one end, the junction sequence differs from germline, possibly due to a read error. The V call is TRBV7-7, the J call TRBJ2-2; 13 positions match TRBD2. CDR3 length: 18 amino acids. Germline loops: CDR1 SSHAT, CDR2 FNYEAQ (reference sequence). CDR3 in amino acids: CASSLSLAGGWSTGELFF. CDR3 nucleotide sequence: TGTGCTAGCAGCTTATCACTAGCGGGAGGGTGGAGCACCGGGGAGCTGTTTTTT.

CDR3 sequence reads: CASSYLGADGNYGYTF. In DNA, the CDR3 is TGTGCCAGCAGTTACTTGGGAGCTGACGGCAACTATGGCTACACCTTC. The chain joins TRBV6-2 or TRBV6-3 to TRBJ1-2; D ambiguous. The CDR3 is made up of 16 amino acids. Germline CDR1 is MNHEY and CDR2 is SVGEGT. The V end was cut by 1 base, the J end by 2 bases, with 14 bases between.

J is TRBJ2-7 and V is TRBV27; TRBD1 matches at 11 bases. Germline trimming cut 5 bases from V and 6 bases from J; bases unmatched to any gene: 6. The CDR3 consists of 14 residues. Germline V gene data show CDR1 as MNHEY and CDR2 as SMNVEV (reference sequence). CDR3 nucleotide sequence: TGTGCCAGCAGTGGGGACAGGGGGTTTGGCGAGCAGTACTTC. Residues: CASSGDRGFGEQYF.